A selection of T cell receptor beta chains follows, all from one sample in a study of Ad26.COV2.S vaccination and SARS-CoV-2 variants. The assay was immunoSEQ multiplex PCR, and TCRdb's table has in-frame clones only and misses some. The sample has 500,000 or so clones; approximately 88% are singletons. Material: peripheral blood, obtained in a trial of Ad26.COV2.S vaccine versus placebo. Every receptor here comes from a person aged 18-65 years who received the Ad26.COV2.S COVID-19 vaccine or a placebo. The CDR3 runs from the conserved cysteine through the conserved F or W. D genes are given only for firm matches. Rows may omit the clone size; those that give it use once, few, many or a size class.

>TRBJ1-5|-|TRBV28|-
CASSLRGPQPQHF
TGTGCCAGCAGTCTTAGGGGTCCTCAGCCCCAGCATTTT
>TRBJ2-7|-|TRBV3-1/TRBV3-2|-
CASSQVGEQYF
TGTGCCAGCAGCCAAGTGGGCGAGCAGTACTTC
>TRBJ2-5|-|TRBV19|-
CASSIWGEETQYF
TGTGCCAGTAGTATCTGGGGAGAAGAGACCCAGTACTTC
>TRBJ1-1|TRBD1|TRBV5-5|-
CASSLTGAHEAFF
TGTGCCAGCAGCTTAACAGGGGCACATGAAGCTTTCTTT
>TRBJ2-1|-|TRBV3-1/TRBV3-2|-
CASSKASTFSYNEQFF
TGTGCCAGCAGCAAAGCTAGTACATTCTCCTACAATGAGCAGTTCTTC
>TRBJ1-3|-|TRBV30|-
CAGGGGSYSGNTIYF
TGTGCCGGTGGGGGCGGTTCTTACTCTGGAAACACCATATATTTT
>TRBJ2-7|-|TRBV7-8|-
CASSPTTYEQYF
TGTGCCAGCAGCCCGACTACCTACGAGCAGTACTTC
>TRBJ2-4|-|TRBV28|once
CASSRLRGGVENIQYF
TGTGCCAGCAGCCGCCTCAGGGGCGGGGTTGAAAACATTCAGTACTTC
>TRBJ2-5|TRBD2|TRBV4-1|-
CASRGRTSGEHAQETQYF
TGCGCCAGCAGGGGTAGGACTAGCGGGGAGCACGCCCAAGAGACCCAGTACTTC
>TRBJ2-5|TRBD1|TRBV12-3/TRBV12-4|-
CASSIGQGRTQYF
TGTGCCAGCAGTATAGGACAGGGACGGACCCAGTACTTC
>TRBJ1-1|-|TRBV5-6|-
CASSRAAMNTEAFF
TGTGCCAGCAGCCGGGCCGCTATGAACACTGAAGCTTTCTTT
>TRBJ2-1|TRBD1|TRBV19|-
CASRSAGQGNNEQFF
TGTGCCAGTAGATCCGCGGGACAGGGGAACAATGAGCAGTTCTTC
>TRBJ1-2|-|TRBV30|once
CASHPGSSWGYTF
TGTGCCTCGCACCCCGGCAGTTCATGGGGCTACACCTTC
>TRBJ1-1|-|TRBV10-3|-
CAISERTVNTEAFF
TGTGCCATCAGTGAGAGGACGGTGAACACTGAAGCTTTCTTT
>TRBJ1-1|TRBD1|TRBV19|-
CASSMQGATEAFF
TGTGCCAGTAGTATGCAGGGGGCGACTGAAGCTTTCTTT
>TRBJ2-1|-|TRBV19|few
CASSTHPPLYNEQFF
TGTGCCAGTAGTACCCACCCTCCGTTGTACAATGAGCAGTTCTTC
>TRBJ1-5|-|TRBV7-3|-
CASSLDTYNQPQHF
TGTGCCAGCAGCTTAGATACCTACAATCAGCCCCAGCATTTT
>TRBJ2-7|-|TRBV7-8|once
CASSGRASLEQYF
TGTGCCAGCAGCGGAAGGGCCTCTCTCGAGCAGTACTTC
>TRBJ2-7|TRBD2|TRBV6-2/TRBV6-3|-
CASSSPSGSRNEQYF
TGTGCCAGCAGTTCCCCTAGCGGGAGTCGCAACGAGCAGTACTTC
>TRBJ2-3|TRBD2|TRBV6-2/TRBV6-3|-
CASTPSGKSLDTQYF
TGTGCCAGCACCCCGAGCGGGAAATCCCTTGATACGCAGTATTTT
>TRBJ2-5|-|TRBV6-6|-
CASSRQTQETQYF
TGTGCCAGCAGTCGACAGACCCAAGAGACCCAGTACTTC
>TRBJ1-1|-|TRBV19|-
CASSYGYMDTEAFF
TGTGCCAGTAGTTACGGGTATATGGACACTGAAGCTTTCTTT
>TRBJ2-3|-|TRBV5-6|-
CASSLVGRASTDTQYF
TGTGCCAGCAGCTTGGTAGGCAGGGCGTCAACAGATACGCAGTATTTT
>TRBJ2-3|-|TRBV30|-
CAWSWGPKTDTQYF
TGTGCCTGGAGTTGGGGCCCCAAAACAGATACGCAGTATTTT
>TRBJ2-7|-|TRBV6-1|-
CASSDFFSSSYEQYF
TGTGCCAGCAGTGATTTCTTTTCCTCCTCCTACGAGCAGTACTTC
>TRBJ2-7|-|TRBV28|-
CASTPGEENGEQYF
TGTGCCAGCACCCCGGGGGAGGAGAATGGAGAGCAGTACTTC
>TRBJ2-6|TRBD1|TRBV6-2/TRBV6-3|-
CASSPGQGALGANVLTF
TGTGCCAGCAGCCCTGGACAGGGGGCGCTTGGGGCCAACGTCCTGACTTTC
>TRBJ2-1|-|TRBV4-1|once
CASSQPLADEQFF
TGCGCCAGCAGCCAGCCACTAGCAGACGAGCAGTTCTTC
>TRBJ2-7|-|TRBV11-2|-
CASSRTQQGYEQYF
TGTGCCAGCAGCCGCACCCAACAGGGCTATGAGCAGTACTTC
>TRBJ1-5|-|TRBV15|-
CATSRGRDQPQHF
TGTGCCACCAGCAGAGGGAGAGATCAGCCCCAGCATTTT
>TRBJ2-1|TRBD1|TRBV5-6|few
CASSSMTGSSYNEQFF
TGTGCCAGCAGCTCGATGACAGGGAGCTCCTACAATGAGCAGTTCTTC
>TRBJ2-7|TRBD2|TRBV5-1|many
CASSPSGSSYEQYF
TGCGCCAGCAGCCCTAGCGGGAGCTCCTACGAGCAGTACTTC
>TRBJ2-1|TRBD2|TRBV24-1|-
CATSDSPGLAGEQFF
TGTGCCACCAGTGATTCACCGGGACTAGCTGGTGAGCAGTTCTTC
>TRBJ2-3|-|TRBV18|-
CASSPLGANTDTQYF
TGTGCCAGCTCACCGTTAGGGGCCAACACAGATACGCAGTATTTT
>TRBJ1-2|-|TRBV6-2/TRBV6-3|few
CASSLNREPFYGYTF
TGTGCCAGCAGTTTGAACCGGGAGCCCTTCTATGGCTACACCTTC
>TRBJ2-7|-|TRBV30|-
CAWRANGPPYF
TGTGCCTGGAGGGCGAACGGACCGCCGTACTTC
>TRBJ2-3|TRBD2|TRBV4-2|-
CASSRTGTSISDTQYF
TGTGCCAGCAGCCGAACCGGGACTAGCATATCAGATACGCAGTATTTT
>TRBJ2-5|-|TRBV9|few
CASAPPGGRETQYF
TGTGCCAGCGCGCCGCCTGGGGGGCGAGAGACCCAGTACTTC
>TRBJ2-2|TRBD1|TRBV19|-
CASSKTGGNTGELFF
TGTGCCAGTAGCAAGACAGGGGGGAACACCGGGGAGCTGTTTTTT
>TRBJ1-5|-|TRBV19|-
CASSIDWTQGPQHF
TGTGCCAGTAGTATCGATTGGACTCAAGGGCCCCAGCATTTT
>TRBJ1-2|TRBD1|TRBV28|-
CASSMDRGNYGYTF
TGTGCCAGCAGTATGGACAGGGGGAACTATGGCTACACCTTC
>TRBJ1-1|-|TRBV25-1|once
CASGRGWGEAFF
TGTGCCAGCGGACGCGGGTGGGGTGAAGCTTTCTTT
>TRBJ2-7|-|TRBV28|-
CASSLAGFSYEQYF
TGTGCCAGCAGTCTCGCCGGGTTTTCCTACGAGCAGTACTTC
>TRBJ2-5|-|TRBV18|-
CASSPETGVGTQYF
TGTGCCAGCTCACCAGAAACGGGGGTTGGGACCCAGTACTTC
>TRBJ2-7|-|TRBV20-1|once
CSAQLANEQYF
TGCAGTGCACAGTTAGCGAACGAGCAGTACTTC
>TRBJ1-3|-|TRBV7-3|-
CASSLMGPSPSGNTIYF
TGTGCCAGCAGCTTAATGGGTCCCAGCCCCTCTGGAAACACCATATATTTT
>TRBJ1-2|-|TRBV4-3|-
CASSQDRTDLYGYTF
TGCGCCAGCAGCCAAGATCGTACGGACCTCTATGGCTACACCTTC
>TRBJ1-2|TRBD1|TRBV2|-
CASMGTGMEGYTF
TGTGCCAGCATGGGGACAGGGATGGAAGGCTACACCTTC
>TRBJ2-1|TRBD2|TRBV9|-
CASTGTTVREQFF
TGTGCCAGCACCGGGACTACGGTTCGCGAGCAGTTCTTC
>TRBJ2-6|-|TRBV5-1|few
CASSLVTGPNSGANVLTF
TGCGCCAGCAGCTTGGTAACGGGCCCCAACTCTGGGGCCAACGTCCTGACTTTC
>TRBJ1-2|TRBD1|TRBV19|-
CASSPTGTGSYGYTF
TGTGCCAGTAGTCCGACCGGGACAGGGTCTTATGGCTACACCTTC